Below, 24 T cell receptor beta chains from the same sample are listed, as sequenced in a study of blood T cells in healthy people across ages. For the second PCR, which ran for roughly 7 to 11 cycles, a sample-barcoded 5' primer and a J-beta primer mix were used. Using its own MiXCR run on the 5' RACE reads, TCRdb lists one record per CDR3 protein. The sample consists of some 1.4 million distinct CDR3 sequences, approximately 38% of them appearing once. Sequenced input: blood. These receptor sequences come from a woman younger than 30 in good health.

The chain carries TRBV7-2 and TRBJ1-1, with D tentatively TRBD1 (6 bases). This CDR3 is built from 12 residues. From germline, CDR1 is SGHTA and CDR2 FQGNSA. The V end lost 5 bases, the J end lost 13 bases, and 17 bases lay between the germline ends. CDR3 sequence (DNA): TGTGCCAGCAGCCAAGACGGGACAAGGGGTTTCTTT. It is translated as CASSQDGTRGFF.

The chain carries TRBV6-5 and TRBJ1-2, with D unclear. There are 17 residues in the CDR3. The ends were cut back, 2 bases at V and 1 base at J, with 17 bases in the middle. In germline, CDR1 is MNHEY, CDR2 SVGAGI. CDR3 DNA: TGTGCCAGCAGTTACATAAGGCCGGCAGAACTTAACTATGGCTACACCTTC. The encoded protein is CASSYIRPAELNYGYTF.

The V call is TRBV2, the J call TRBJ1-1, with no clear D. The CDR3 is 11 residues long. V was shortened by 6 bases and J by 10 bases, with 12 bases between the two germline ends. From germline, CDR1 is SNHLY and CDR2 FYNNEI. In DNA, the CDR3 is TGTGCCAGCAGCAGTGGCCCCGGAGCTTTCTTT. Translation: CASSSGPGAFF.

The chain employs TRBV27 and TRBJ2-1, with 8 bases identical to TRBD2. The germline V gene encodes CDR1 MNHEY and CDR2 SMNVEV (reference sequence). This CDR3 has 12 residues. V dropped 5 bases and J dropped 10; count of bases not matched to a gene: 4. CDR3: CASSAGGSEQFF. The CDR3 nucleotides read TGTGCCAGCAGTGCGGGAGGTAGCGAGCAGTTCTTC.

This clonotype was counted only a few times. This chain uses TRBV18 with TRBJ2-1, with 9 positions matching TRBD2. V was clipped by 0 bases and J by 7 bases; unmatched bases: 10. The CDR3 runs 17 residues. CDR1 and CDR2 (germline): KGHSH, LQKENI. The CDR3 DNA reads TGTGCCAGCTCACCACCACAGATAGCGGGAGACGGGAATGAGCAGTTCTTC. Its translation is CASSPPQIAGDGNEQFF.

Turning to this clonotype: A junction end diverges from the germline sequence, so it may reflect a read error. The CDR3 sequence is CVSSLESGTFVETQYF. In nucleotides, the CDR3 is TGTGTCAGCAGCTTAGAATCTGGGACATTTGTTGAGACCCAGTACTTC. The gene calls are TRBV7-6 and TRBJ2-5; maybe TRBD1 (6 bases). CDR3 length: 16 amino acids. Germline CDR1 reads SGHVS; CDR2 reads FNYEAQ.

The V gene is TRBV7-9, the J gene TRBJ1-2; TRBD1 is a possible D gene (5 bases). V was pared by 5 bases and J by 3 bases, with 22 bases between. The germline CDR1 and CDR2 sequences are SEHNR and FQNEAQ (reference sequence). CDR3 length equals 17 residues. CDR3 sequence: CASSRVSGGRFDYGYTF. The CDR3 region has the DNA TGTGCCAGCAGCCGGGTGAGCGGGGGGAGATTCGACTATGGCTACACCTTC.

Ten or more counts support this clonotype. The chain is built from TRBV6-5 and TRBJ2-1; 10 bases agree with TRBD2. The CDR3 loop spans 14 amino acids. The trim removed 6 bases at V and 5 bases at J, leaving 4 bases unmatched. The germline V gene encodes CDR1 MNHEY and CDR2 SVGAGI. In nucleotides, the CDR3 is TGTGCCAGCAGAGCTAGCGGGGGAGACAATGAGCAGTTCTTC. Its translation is CASRASGGDNEQFF.

This clonotype came up a few times. The V gene is TRBV28, the J gene TRBJ1-2; 7 bases are a match to TRBD1. The germline gives CDR1 MDHEN, CDR2 SYDVKM. The CDR3 is 13 residues long. Trimming at V came to 4 bases and at J to 4 bases, leaving 3 bases not matched to a gene. The DNA of the CDR3 is TGTGCCAGCAGTTGGGACAGAGCCTATGGCTACACCTTC. This translates into CASSWDRAYGYTF.

This chain connects TRBV10-2 to TRBJ2-7; weak D call: TRBD1 (6 bases). The CDR3 consists of 16 residues. Germline-derived CDR1 and CDR2 are WSHSY and SAAADI. V shed 6 bases and J shed 0 bases, with 18 bases lying between them. CDR3 loop: CASRGQRTEYSYEQYF. The CDR3 DNA sequence: TGCGCCAGCAGGGGTCAGAGGACAGAGTACTCCTACGAGCAGTACTTC.

This clonotype was seen a handful of times. CDR3 region: CASSPFPPGLVTGELFF. CDR3 bases: TGTGCCAGCAGCCCATTTCCACCGGGACTAGTAACCGGGGAGCTGTTTTTT. The chain couples TRBV14 to TRBJ2-2, with TRBD2 identical over 8 bases. The V gene end was trimmed by 4 bases and the J gene end by 5 bases; junction bases not matched to a gene: 12. The CDR3 runs 17 residues. Germline V gives CDR1 SGHDN, CDR2 FVKESK. The complete variable domain, with remaining parts taken from reference TRBV14 and TRBJ2-2, reads EAGVTQFPSHSVIEKGQTVTLRCDPISGHDNLYWYRRVMGKEIKFLLHFVKESKQDESGMPNNRFLAERTGGTYSTLKVQPAELEDSGVYFCASSPFPPGLVTGELFFGEGSRLTVL.

This clonotype was observed a handful of times. The CDR3 region has the DNA TGTGCCAGCAGCCTCATCAGGGGTACGACTAATGAAAAACTGTTTTTT. Amino acids: CASSLIRGTTNEKLFF. The chain is built from TRBV7-2 and TRBJ1-4; the D gene is possibly TRBD1 (6 bases). The length of the CDR3 is 16 residues. Trimming took off 5 bases at V and 2 bases at J, with 15 bases between the two ends. Germline V lookup: CDR1 SGHTA, CDR2 FQGNSA.

The rearrangement joins TRBV6-5 to TRBJ2-7; the D gene is possibly TRBD2 (5 bases). The V end lost 0 bases, the J end lost 8 bases, and 14 bases lay between the germline ends. The CDR3 loop spans 14 amino acids. Germline V lookup: CDR1 MNHEY, CDR2 SVGAGI. DNA for the CDR3: TGTGCCAGCAGTTACTCGACTGCATCCGGGAAGCAGTACTTC. As protein: CASSYSTASGKQYF.

The V gene is TRBV20-1, the J gene TRBJ1-2, with D possibly matching TRBD1 (6 bases). CDR1 DFQATT and CDR2 SNEGSKA come from the germline V gene (reference sequence). CDR3 size: 12 residues. Trimming took 6 bases from V and 7 from J, leaving 15 bases between them. The CDR3 here is CSAWAGECGYTF. CDR3 sequence (DNA): TGCAGTGCCTGGGCAGGGGAATGTGGCTACACCTTC.

This clonotype was picked up a small number of times. The chain is built from TRBV6-5 and TRBJ2-1; 11 bases are shared with TRBD1. The CDR3 runs to 13 residues. V shed 11 bases, J shed 6 bases, and the junction held 6 bases outside the gene matches. CDR1 and CDR2 (germline): MNHEY, SVGAGI. The chain's CDR3 is CAVGQGVVNEQFF. In nucleotides, the CDR3 is TGTGCCGTGGGACAGGGGGTTGTCAATGAGCAGTTCTTC.

In its sample, this clonotype was seen a few times. The chain recombines TRBV5-1 with TRBJ2-1; 10 bases line up with TRBD2. The V gene's germline CDR1 is SGHRS and CDR2 YFSETQ. This CDR3 has 15 residues. V gave up 7 bases and J gave up 5 bases; unmatched junction bases: 9. The CDR3 protein is CASSPGLAQNNEQFF. In nucleotides, the CDR3 is TGCGCCAGCTCCCCGGGACTAGCGCAAAACAATGAGCAGTTCTTC.

With respect to this clonotype: This may arise from a read error, as a much more abundant clone is one base away. The chain joins TRBV10-3 to TRBJ2-5; 14 bases align to TRBD2. CDR1 and CDR2 (germline): ENHRY, SYGVKD. The CDR3 has 14 residues. The junction had 4 bases not matched to a gene; V was cut back by 6 bases and J by 7 bases. The CDR3 nucleotides are TGTGCCATCAGGGGACTAGCGGGAGAAGGGACCCAGTACTTC. Encoded protein: CAIRGLAGEGTQYF.

This clonotype was seen only once. The chain is built from TRBV7-9 and TRBJ1-1, with TRBD1 identical over 10 bases. V lost 5 bases and J lost 2; bases outside the gene matches: 8. Germline-derived CDR1 and CDR2 are SEHNR and FQNEAQ (reference sequence). The CDR3 runs to 16 residues. The CDR3 DNA is TGTGCCAGCAGCCCAATCCGGACAGGGGGAAACACTGAAGCTTTCTTT. Its protein product is CASSPIRTGGNTEAFF.

This clonotype was detected only a few times. The V gene is TRBV6-5, the J gene TRBJ1-2; D is ambiguous. The CDR3 consists of 13 residues. The V gene's germline CDR1 is MNHEY and CDR2 SVGAGI. V was shortened by 7 bases and J by 3 bases, with 12 bases between the two germline ends. The CDR3 loop reads CASTPGEYYGYTF. DNA for the CDR3: TGTGCCAGCACCCCCGGAGAGTACTATGGCTACACCTTC.

This clonotype was seen a handful of times. The gene calls are TRBV2 and TRBJ1-2, with D perhaps matching TRBD1 (5 bases). V dropped 0 bases and J dropped 7 bases, with 12 bases sitting between them. The CDR3 has 14 amino acids. The germline V gene encodes CDR1 SNHLY and CDR2 FYNNEI. CDR3 DNA sequence: TGTGCCAGCAGTGAAGCCCGGGGGAGCGGTGGCTACACCTTC. Translation: CASSEARGSGGYTF.

This chain links TRBV5-6 with TRBJ2-7, with D hard to call. This CDR3 comprises 12 residues. V was pared by 4 bases and J by 2 bases, with 7 bases between. In germline, CDR1 is SGHDT, CDR2 YYEEEE. The chain's CDR3 is CASSRPTYEQYF. CDR3 bases: TGTGCCAGCAGCCGCCCCACCTACGAGCAGTACTTC. Variable domain in full (rest from reference TRBV5-6 and TRBJ2-7): DAGVTQSPTHLIKTRGQQVTLRCSPKSGHDTVSWYQQALGQGPQFIFQYYEEEERQRGNFPDRFSGHQFPNYSSELNVNALLLGDSALYLCASSRPTYEQYFGPGTRLTVT.

This sequence joins TRBV24-1 and TRBJ1-2, with 10 positions matching TRBD1. The germline V gene has CDR1 KGHDR and CDR2 SFDVKD. The V and J ends lost 7 bases and 1 base, in that order; junction bases with no gene match: 5. This CDR3 is 15 amino acids long. The CDR3 DNA sequence: TGTGCCACCAGCTCTGGACAGGGGGGTAACTATGGCTACACCTTC. Protein: CATSSGQGGNYGYTF.

This clonotype was found many times. This sequence joins TRBV2 and TRBJ1-1; perhaps TRBD1 as D (5 bases). CDR1 is SNHLY, CDR2 FYNNEI, per germline. The CDR3 runs 12 residues. V lost 6 bases and J 8 bases, leaving 13 bases between the germline ends. The chain's CDR3 is CASRTDSLEAFF. The CDR3 nucleotides are TGTGCCAGCAGGACAGACAGCCTGGAAGCTTTCTTT.

V and J are TRBV7-3 and TRBJ2-1, with 9 nucleotides matching TRBD1. In germline, CDR1 is SGHTA, CDR2 FQGTGA. Losses at the gene ends were 2 bases for V and 5 bases for J; bases not matched to a gene: 7. The CDR3 is 16 residues long. DNA for the CDR3: TGTGCCAGCAGCTTATCCTTGGGGACAGGGCACAATGAGCAGTTCTTC. Protein: CASSLSLGTGHNEQFF.